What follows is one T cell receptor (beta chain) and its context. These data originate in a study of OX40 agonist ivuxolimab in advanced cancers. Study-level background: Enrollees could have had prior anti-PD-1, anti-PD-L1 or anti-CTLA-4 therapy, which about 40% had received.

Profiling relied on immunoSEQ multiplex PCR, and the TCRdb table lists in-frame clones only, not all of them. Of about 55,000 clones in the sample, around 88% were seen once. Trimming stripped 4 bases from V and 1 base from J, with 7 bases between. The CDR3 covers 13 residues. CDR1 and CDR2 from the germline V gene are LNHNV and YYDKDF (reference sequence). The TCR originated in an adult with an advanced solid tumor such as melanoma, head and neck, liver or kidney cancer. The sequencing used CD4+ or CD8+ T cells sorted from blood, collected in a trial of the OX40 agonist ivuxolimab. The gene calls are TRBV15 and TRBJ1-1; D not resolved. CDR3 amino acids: CATSTDGNTEAFF. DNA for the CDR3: TGTGCCACCAGCACGGACGGGAACACTGAAGCTTTCTTT.